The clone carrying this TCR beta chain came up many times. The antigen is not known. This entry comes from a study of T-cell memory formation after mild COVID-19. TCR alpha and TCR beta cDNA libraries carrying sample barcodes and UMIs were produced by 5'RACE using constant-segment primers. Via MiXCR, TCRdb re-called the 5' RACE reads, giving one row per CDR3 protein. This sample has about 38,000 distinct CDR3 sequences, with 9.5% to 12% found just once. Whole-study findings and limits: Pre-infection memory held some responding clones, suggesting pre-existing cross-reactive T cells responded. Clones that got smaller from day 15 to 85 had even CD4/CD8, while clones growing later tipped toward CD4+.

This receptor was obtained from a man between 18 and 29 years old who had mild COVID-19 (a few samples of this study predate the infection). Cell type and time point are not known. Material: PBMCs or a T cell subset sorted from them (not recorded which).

The CDR3 nucleotides read TGTGCCAGCAGTGACTCGATTCCAGGGACTGGGACCGGGGAGCTGTTTTTT. This sequence encodes CASSDSIPGTGTGELFF. The V call is TRBV6-4, the J call TRBJ2-2; perhaps TRBD2 as D (6 bases). Germline-derived CDR1 and CDR2 are MRHNA and SNTAGT. The CDR3 totals 17 residues. Between the trimmed V and J ends, which lost 0 bases and 5 bases, there was a span of 16 bases.